The 32 T cell receptor beta chains below all came from one sample that was sequenced in a study of cytomegalovirus exposure and HLA in healthy donors. The PCR contained 60 Vbeta and 13 Jbeta primers. Libraries were prepared by immunoSEQ multiplex PCR; TCRdb keeps only in-frame clonotypes and omits some of them. The sample contains 75,000 to 100,000 clones, about 8% of which appear only once. Sequencing was done on a sample of PBMCs. The receptors shown here come from a middle-aged man in good health and CMV-seronegative.

This rearrangement joins TRBV19 to TRBJ1-1; D is undetermined. Trimming took off 8 bases at V and 1 base at J, with 11 bases between the two ends. Germline CDR1 reads LNHDA; CDR2 reads SQIVND (reference sequence). The length of the CDR3 is 13 residues. The CDR3 loop is CASYLGPNTEAFF. The CDR3 region has the DNA TGTGCCAGTTACCTAGGCCCGAACACTGAAGCTTTCTTT.

The chain links TRBV30 to TRBJ2-1; D perhaps matches TRBD2 (6 bases). V was pared by 4 bases and J by 4 bases, with 14 bases between. Germline CDR1 is GTSNPN and CDR2 is SVGIG (reference sequence). The CDR3 sequence is 14 residues long. CDR3 sequence reads: CAWKGRMKYNEQFF. The CDR3 bases are TGTGCCTGGAAAGGGAGGATGAAATACAATGAGCAGTTCTTC.

This clone occurred a few times. V and J are TRBV6-5 and TRBJ2-2; D perhaps matches TRBD1 (6 bases). CDR1 is MNHEY and CDR2 is SVGAGI in the germline V gene. The CDR3 has 15 residues. V gave up 6 bases and J gave up 2 bases, with 13 bases separating them. The chain's CDR3 is CASRVVGGNTGELFF. CDR3 DNA: TGTGCCAGCAGGGTTGTTGGGGGCAACACCGGGGAGCTGTTTTTT.

This clone was seen more than once but under ten times. The chain has TRBV4-1 and TRBJ2-1, with 10 bases that match TRBD2. J lost 6 bases, V lost 0 bases, and 8 bases had no gene match. Germline V lookup: CDR1 MGHRA, CDR2 YSYEKL. This CDR3 has 17 residues. Written as DNA, the CDR3 is TGCGCCAGCAGCCAAGAGGGAAGCGGGGGGGCACTCAATGAGCAGTTCTTC. It is translated as CASSQEGSGGALNEQFF.

The chain joins TRBV10-3 to TRBJ2-5; TRBD1 matches at 10 bases. The assigned J gene may be wrong: the sequence end matches TRBJ2-7 better. CDR3 length equals 14 residues. Germline-derived CDR1 and CDR2 are ENHRY and SYGVKD. The CDR3 DNA follows: TGTGCCATCAGTGGGGGGACAGGGGTCTACGAGCAGTACTTC. Translated: CAISGGTGVYEQYF.

Only a few counts were recorded for this clone. The chain combines TRBV4-2 with TRBJ1-3, with 10 bases identical to TRBD1. Germline trimming cut 6 bases from V and 0 bases from J; bases unmatched to any gene: 14. CDR1 is LGHNA and CDR2 is YNFKEQ in the germline V gene. The CDR3 has 19 amino acids. The CDR3 DNA sequence: TGTGCCAGCAGGGCCGGGACAGGGGTCTCATTCCACTCTGGAAACACCATATATTTT. It yields the protein CASRAGTGVSFHSGNTIYF.

J is TRBJ2-7 and V is TRBV6-5, with unresolved D. Trimming cost V 2 bases and J 2 bases, with 16 bases left between them. CDR1 and CDR2 from the germline V gene are MNHEY and SVGAGI. The CDR3 covers 16 residues. CDR3 in DNA: TGTGCCAGCAGTTACCTAATGGGCTCGTTGACCTACGAGCAGTACTTC. Its translation is CASSYLMGSLTYEQYF.

V usage is TRBV23-1 and J usage is TRBJ1-5, with a weak D call TRBD1 (6 bases). TRBV23-1 is annotated as an ORF whose role is uncertain. Trimming took 2 bases from V and 0 from J, leaving 17 bases between them. This CDR3 is built from 18 residues. CDR3 nucleotides: TGCGCCAGCAGTCAAAAAAGACCGGGACATTATAGCAATCAGCCCCAGCATTTT. Protein sequence: CASSQKRPGHYSNQPQHF.

This chain connects TRBV6-1 to TRBJ1-6; no clear D. The CDR3 totals 14 residues. V lost 1 base and J lost 6, with 7 bases in between. Germline V gives CDR1 MNHNS, CDR2 SASEGT. The CDR3 region has the DNA TGTGCCAGCAGTGAAGTAGCGGTTAATTCACCCCTCCACTTT. Its translation: CASSEVAVNSPLHF.

This chain connects TRBV27 to TRBJ1-6; unclear D gene. The CDR3 runs 14 residues. The germline V gene encodes CDR1 MNHEY and CDR2 SMNVEV (reference sequence). V lost 6 bases and J lost 8, with 14 bases in between. The CDR3, as DNA: TGTGCCAGCAGGGAAGGCGGAGGAGATTCACCCCTCCACTTT. This codes for CASREGGGDSPLHF.

This clone was observed a handful of times. The rearrangement links TRBV27 to TRBJ1-2; D remains ambiguous. CDR3 length: 13 residues. With 5 bases removed from V and 5 bases from J, the gap between germline ends came to 12 bases. CDR1 is MNHEY, CDR2 SMNVEV, per germline (reference sequence). The CDR3 sequence: CASSPLGGYGYTF. As DNA, the CDR3 is TGTGCCAGCAGTCCCCTCGGAGGGTATGGCTACACCTTC.

This chain uses TRBV5-6 with TRBJ2-5; 7 bases are a match to TRBD1. The DNA end favors TRBJ2-7, so the J call may be wrong. The germline V gene encodes CDR1 SGHDT and CDR2 YYEEEE. The CDR3 sequence is 14 residues long. Here the CDR3 reads CASRKTGSSYEQYF. The DNA for the CDR3 is TGTGCCAGCCGGAAGACAGGGAGCTCCTACGAGCAGTACTTC.

This clone was observed a handful of times. The chain is built from TRBV28 and TRBJ1-6, with 8 bases fitting TRBD1. Trimming cost V 4 bases and J 11 bases; bases outside gene matches: 4. Germline V CDR1 and CDR2: MDHEN, SYDVKM. This CDR3 is built from 13 residues. The DNA for the CDR3 is TGTGCCAGCAGTTCAGGGGGCTCTCCACCCCTCCACTTT. This codes for CASSSGGSPPLHF.

A few counts support this clone. The chain carries TRBV29-1 and TRBJ2-3; TRBD2 is a possible D gene (6 bases). Germline CDR1 SQVTM, CDR2 ANQGSEA. The CDR3 runs to 13 residues. V gave up 5 bases and J gave up 2 bases, with 11 bases separating them. The CDR3 is CSVHSGYTDTQYF. CDR3 bases: TGCAGCGTTCACAGCGGGTACACAGATACGCAGTATTTT.

This clone has only a few counts. The chain employs TRBV28 and TRBJ1-1; D may be TRBD1 (5 bases). V was clipped by 1 base and J by 4 bases, with 13 bases between them. Germline CDR1 MDHEN, CDR2 SYDVKM. CDR3 length: 15 residues. DNA of the CDR3: TGTGCCAGCAGTTTATTCGGGGGAGGAGGCACTGAAGCTTTCTTT. Translating it yields CASSLFGGGGTEAFF.

This clone was found a few times. The chain uses TRBV4-3 and TRBJ2-2; 8 bases are shared with TRBD2. The CDR3 sequence is 20 residues long. Germline CDR1 reads LGHNA; CDR2 reads YSLEER. The trim removed 0 bases at V and 0 bases at J, leaving 12 bases unmatched. The CDR3 here is CASSQEWLTGTRANTGELFF. The CDR3 region has the DNA TGCGCCAGCAGCCAAGAATGGCTCACCGGGACTAGGGCGAACACCGGGGAGCTGTTTTTT.

J is TRBJ2-7 and V is TRBV5-1, with unresolved D. Per the germline V gene, CDR1 is SGHRS and CDR2 is YFSETQ. The CDR3 has 13 amino acids. The V end lost 0 bases, the J end lost 0 bases, and 4 bases lay between the germline ends. The CDR3 DNA follows: TGCGCCAGCAGCTTGGCCATCTCCTACGAGCAGTACTTC. This encodes CASSLAISYEQYF.

The rearrangement links TRBV6-1 to TRBJ1-5; D is unclear. CDR3 length: 13 amino acids. Germline assignment: CDR1 MNHNS and CDR2 SASEGT. V was trimmed by 7 bases and J by 2 bases, leaving 9 bases between them. CDR3 coding DNA: TGTGCCAGCATAGGGAGGGGCAATCAGCCCCAGCATTTT. Translation: CASIGRGNQPQHF.

This clone occurred a few times. This chain joins TRBV28 and TRBJ2-3; TRBD2 matches 11 bases. With 5 bases clipped from V and 1 base from J, the junction kept 8 bases outside the gene matches. This CDR3 spans 17 amino acids. Germline V CDR1 and CDR2: MDHEN, SYDVKM. The CDR3 nucleotides read TGTGCCAGCAGTCCGATTAGCGGGAGGGCCGGCACAGATACGCAGTATTTT. Protein sequence: CASSPISGRAGTDTQYF.

J is TRBJ2-3 and V is TRBV5-4, with 8 positions matching TRBD2. Per germline, CDR1 SGHNT and CDR2 YYREEE (reference sequence). The CDR3 is made up of 17 amino acids. With V trimmed by 4 bases and J by 1 base, 11 bases remained unmatched. The CDR3, as DNA: TGTGCCAGCAGCCCCGGGAGGAGGCGGGGGGGCACAGATACGCAGTATTTT. It is translated as CASSPGRRRGGTDTQYF.

This clone has more than one count but fewer than ten. The chain joins TRBV30 to TRBJ2-7; possible D gene TRBD1, 6 bases. V shed 2 bases and J shed 2 bases, with 10 bases lying between them. The CDR3 is made up of 13 amino acids. The V gene's germline CDR1 is GTSNPN and CDR2 SVGIG (reference sequence). The CDR3, as DNA: TGTGCCTGGAGTAGACAGGCCCCCTACGAGCAGTACTTC. Its translation is CAWSRQAPYEQYF.

This clone occurred a few times. The chain joins TRBV5-1 to TRBJ2-1, with 8 bases aligning to TRBD1. Trimming removed 4 bases from V and 5 bases from J; junction bases left unmatched: 2. The CDR3 covers 13 residues. The V gene's germline CDR1 is SGHRS and CDR2 YFSETQ. The CDR3 here is CASSQGANNEQFF. CDR3 nucleotide sequence: TGCGCCAGCAGCCAGGGGGCTAACAATGAGCAGTTCTTC.

This clone turned up a few times. The genes are TRBV5-4 and TRBJ1-6; D unresolved. CDR3 length: 14 residues. The germline V and J ends were trimmed by 1 base and 8 bases, with 10 bases remaining between them. Germline lookup yields CDR1 SGHNT and CDR2 YYREEE (reference sequence). CDR3 DNA: TGTGCCAGCAGCTTGTCGGGGTACTATTCACCCCTCCACTTT. Amino acid sequence: CASSLSGYYSPLHF.

This rearrangement joins TRBV6-1 to TRBJ1-3; TRBD1 aligns across 8 bases. The CDR3 has 15 amino acids. CDR1 is MNHNS, CDR2 SASEGT, per germline. Trimming took 5 bases from V and 2 from J; bases not matched to a gene: 5. This CDR3 is CASSPQTGAGNTIYF. The CDR3 DNA sequence: TGTGCCAGCAGTCCCCAGACAGGGGCTGGAAACACCATATATTTT.

There are a few counts of this clone. This chain connects TRBV9 to TRBJ1-1, with 7 bases lining up with TRBD1. This CDR3 is built from 16 residues. Per germline, CDR1 SGDLS and CDR2 YYNGEE. V dropped 2 bases and J dropped 1; count of bases not matched to a gene: 8. CDR3 nucleotides: TGTGCCAGCAGCGTTTCGACAGGGCCTTCGAACACTGAAGCTTTCTTT. This translates into CASSVSTGPSNTEAFF.

This clone came up a few times. The rearrangement uses TRBV7-9 and TRBJ1-2; D is undetermined. The CDR3 contains 12 residues. V lost 5 bases to trimming and J lost 7 bases, with 11 bases between them. CDR1 and CDR2 from the germline V gene are SEHNR and FQNEAQ (reference sequence). The CDR3: CASSRVSSGYTF. Here the CDR3 DNA reads TGTGCCAGCAGCCGAGTCTCTTCTGGCTACACCTTC.

The chain uses TRBV10-1 and TRBJ2-1; 13 bases fit TRBD2. Trimming removed 9 bases from V and 10 bases from J; junction bases left unmatched: 12. Germline values: CDR1 WNHNN, CDR2 SYGVQD (reference sequence). The CDR3 has 15 amino acids. The CDR3 DNA is TGCGCCAGTTCGACCGGGACTAGCGGGGATGAAGAGCAGTTCTTC. Translation gives CASSTGTSGDEEQFF.

The chain couples TRBV19 to TRBJ2-6, with a possible D match to TRBD2 (5 bases). The ends were cut back, 1 base at V and 1 base at J, with 5 bases in the middle. The CDR3 length is 15 residues. CDR1 is LNHDA and CDR2 is SQIVND in the germline V gene (reference sequence). The CDR3 DNA follows: TGTGCCAGTAGTATAGGAGGGTCTGGGGCCAACGTCCTGACTTTC. Its protein product is CASSIGGSGANVLTF.

CDR3 nucleotides: TGTGCCAGCAGTTCCAACAGGGGGCGAAACACCATATATTTT. Protein sequence: CASSSNRGRNTIYF. The chain uses TRBV27 and TRBJ1-3; the match to TRBD1 covers 9 bases. CDR1 and CDR2 (germline): MNHEY, SMNVEV (reference sequence). The V and J ends lost 4 bases and 5 bases, in that order; junction bases with no gene match: 3. The CDR3 is 14 amino acids.

The V and J genes are TRBV7-8 and TRBJ2-5; D is unresolved. V lost 5 bases, J lost 5 bases, and 9 bases lay in between. CDR3 length equals 12 residues. Looked up from germline, CDR1 is SGHVS and CDR2 is FQNEAQ. Written as DNA, the CDR3 is TGTGCCAGCAGCCCCTATTGGGAGACCCAGTACTTC. Translating it yields CASSPYWETQYF. Supplemented by reference TRBV7-8 and TRBJ2-5, the full variable domain reads GAGVSQSPRYKVAKRGQDVALRCDPISGHVSLFWYQQALGQGPEFLTYFQNEAQLDKSGLPSDRFFAERPEGSVSTLKIQRTQQEDSAVYLCASSPYWETQYFGPGTRLLVL.

The chain uses TRBV18 and TRBJ2-7; TRBD1 is a possible D gene (5 bases). The V gene lost 0 bases and the J gene lost 0 bases, with 15 bases spanning the gap. Germline V gene sequence: CDR1 KGHSH, CDR2 LQKENI. CDR3 length: 17 residues. CDR3 sequence (DNA): TGTGCCAGCTCACCACCTAATTCAGGGAAAGGCTCCTACGAGCAGTACTTC. Translated: CASSPPNSGKGSYEQYF. The full variable domain, its missing parts supplied by reference TRBV18 and TRBJ2-7, is NAGVMQNPRHLVRRRGQEARLRCSPMKGHSHVYWYRQLPEEGLKFMVYLQKENIIDESGMPKERFSAEFPKEGPSILRIQQVVRGDSAAYFCASSPPNSGKGSYEQYFGPGTRLTVT.

CDR3 amino acids: CATSGRDTYNEQFF. The CDR3 nucleotides are TGTGCCACCAGCGGACGGGACACCTACAATGAGCAGTTCTTC. This chain connects TRBV15 to TRBJ2-1; tentative D call: TRBD1 (6 bases). The CDR3 has 14 residues. Trimming cost V 5 bases and J 2 bases, with 10 bases left between them. Germline CDR1 LNHNV, CDR2 YYDKDF (reference sequence).